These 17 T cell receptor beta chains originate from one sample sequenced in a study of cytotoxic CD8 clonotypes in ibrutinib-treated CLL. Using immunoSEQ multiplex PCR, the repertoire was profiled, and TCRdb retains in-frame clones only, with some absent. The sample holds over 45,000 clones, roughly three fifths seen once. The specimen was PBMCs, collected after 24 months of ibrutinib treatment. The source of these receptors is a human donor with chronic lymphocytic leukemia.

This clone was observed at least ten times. CDR3 in DNA: TGTGCCAGCAGTTTGGTCTACGAGCAGTACTTC. Protein product: CASSLVYEQYF. The chain couples TRBV28 to TRBJ2-7, with D hard to call. Germline-derived CDR1 and CDR2 are MDHEN and SYDVKM. This CDR3 is 11 amino acids long. Trimming shortened V by 3 bases and J by 3 bases, and 3 bases separated the two germline ends. Looking up the rest from reference TRBV28 and TRBJ2-7 gives the full variable domain: DVKVTQSSRYLVKRTGEKVFLECVQDMDHENMFWYRQDPGLGLRLIYFSYDVKMKEKGDIPEGYSVSREKKERFSLILESASTNQTSMYLCASSLVYEQYFGPGTRLTVT.

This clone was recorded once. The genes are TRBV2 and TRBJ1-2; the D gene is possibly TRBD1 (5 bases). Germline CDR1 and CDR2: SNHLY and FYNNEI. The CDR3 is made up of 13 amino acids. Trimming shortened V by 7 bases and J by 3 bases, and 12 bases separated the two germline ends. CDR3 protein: CASNQGRDYGYTF. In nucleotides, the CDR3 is TGTGCCAGCAATCAGGGCCGGGACTATGGCTACACCTTC.

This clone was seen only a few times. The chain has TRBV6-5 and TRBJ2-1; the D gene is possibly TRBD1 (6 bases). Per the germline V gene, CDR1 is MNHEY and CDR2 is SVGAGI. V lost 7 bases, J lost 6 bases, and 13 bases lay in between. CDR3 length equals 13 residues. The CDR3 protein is CASTPRGPNEQFF. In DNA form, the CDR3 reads TGTGCCAGCACCCCCAGGGGACCCAATGAGCAGTTCTTC.

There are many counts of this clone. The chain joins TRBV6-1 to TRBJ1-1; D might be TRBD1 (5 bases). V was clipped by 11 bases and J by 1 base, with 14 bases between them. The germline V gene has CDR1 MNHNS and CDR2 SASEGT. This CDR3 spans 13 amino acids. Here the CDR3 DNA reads TGTGCCTCCAACCCGGGGCGGAACACTGAAGCTTTCTTT. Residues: CASNPGRNTEAFF.

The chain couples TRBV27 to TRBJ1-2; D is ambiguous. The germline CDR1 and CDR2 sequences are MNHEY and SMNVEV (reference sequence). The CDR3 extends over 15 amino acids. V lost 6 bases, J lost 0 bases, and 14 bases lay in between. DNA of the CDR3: TGTGCCAGCAGACTATCCAGGTCCGCTAACTATGGCTACACCTTC. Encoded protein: CASRLSRSANYGYTF.

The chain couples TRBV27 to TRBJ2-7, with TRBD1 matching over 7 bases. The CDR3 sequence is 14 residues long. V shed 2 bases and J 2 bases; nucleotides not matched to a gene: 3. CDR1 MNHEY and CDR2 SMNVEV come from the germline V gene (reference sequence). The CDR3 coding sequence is TGTGCCAGCAGTTTAAAGGGGGCAGCCTACGAGCAGTACTTC. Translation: CASSLKGAAYEQYF.

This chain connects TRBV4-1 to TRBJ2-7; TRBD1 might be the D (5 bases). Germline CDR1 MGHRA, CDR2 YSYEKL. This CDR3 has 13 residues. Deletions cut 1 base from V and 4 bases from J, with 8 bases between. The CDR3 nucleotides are TGCGCCAGCAGCCAAGGATGGACATACGAGCAGTACTTC. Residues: CASSQGWTYEQYF.

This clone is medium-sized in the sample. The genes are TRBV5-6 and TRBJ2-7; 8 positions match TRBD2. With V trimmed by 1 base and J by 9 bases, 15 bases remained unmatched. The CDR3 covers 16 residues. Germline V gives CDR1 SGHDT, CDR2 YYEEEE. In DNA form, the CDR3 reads TGTGCCAGCAGCTTGCGCGGGGGGCTACTACTACGAGTGCAGTACGTC. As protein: CASSLRGGLLLRVQYV.

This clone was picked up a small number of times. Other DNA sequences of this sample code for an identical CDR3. The CDR3 nucleotides are TGTGCCAGCAGCGTAGATCATGGGGCCGGTGATACGCAGTATTTT. Its protein product is CASSVDHGAGDTQYF. The chain combines TRBV9 with TRBJ2-3, with a tentative D call TRBD1 (5 bases). Trimming shortened V by 0 bases and J by 6 bases, and 14 bases separated the two germline ends. Germline values: CDR1 SGDLS, CDR2 YYNGEE. This CDR3 region has 15 residues.

As DNA, the CDR3 is TGTGCCAGCATTGACAACAGGGGCGGGGGAGCTTTCTTT. It specifies CASIDNRGGGAFF. This chain connects TRBV6-6 to TRBJ1-1, with 7 bases that match TRBD1. Germline-derived CDR1 and CDR2 are MNHNY and SVGAGI (reference sequence). The length of the CDR3 is 13 residues. Germline trimming cut 7 bases from V and 10 bases from J; bases unmatched to any gene: 12.

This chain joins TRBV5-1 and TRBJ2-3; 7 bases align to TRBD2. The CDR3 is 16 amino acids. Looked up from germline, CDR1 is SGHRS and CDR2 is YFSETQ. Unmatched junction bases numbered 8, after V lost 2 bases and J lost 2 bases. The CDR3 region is CASSLAGRWDTDTQYF. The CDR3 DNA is TGCGCCAGCAGCTTAGCGGGAAGGTGGGACACAGATACGCAGTATTTT.

The CDR3 spells CASSLNSGRGRSYGYTF. The CDR3 DNA follows: TGTGCCAGCAGCTTGAATTCAGGCAGGGGGCGTTCCTATGGCTACACCTTC. The rearrangement uses TRBV5-5 and TRBJ1-2, with 8 bases fitting TRBD1. The CDR3 loop spans 17 amino acids. Germline assignment: CDR1 SGHKS and CDR2 YYEKEE (reference sequence). After removal of 1 base from V and 4 bases from J, the junction contained 12 bases not matched to a gene. Drawing the rest from reference TRBV5-5 and TRBJ1-2, the complete variable domain is DAGVTQSPTHLIKTRGQQVTLRCSPISGHKSVSWYQQVLGQGPQFIFQYYEKEERGRGNFPDRFSARQFPNYSSELNVNALLLGDSALYLCASSLNSGRGRSYGYTFGSGTRLTVV.

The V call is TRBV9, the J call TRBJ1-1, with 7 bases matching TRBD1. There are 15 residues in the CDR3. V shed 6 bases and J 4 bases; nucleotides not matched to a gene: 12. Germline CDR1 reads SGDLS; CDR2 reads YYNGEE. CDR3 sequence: CASTATGAFVTEAFF. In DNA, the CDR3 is TGTGCCAGCACCGCCACAGGGGCTTTTGTCACTGAAGCTTTCTTT.

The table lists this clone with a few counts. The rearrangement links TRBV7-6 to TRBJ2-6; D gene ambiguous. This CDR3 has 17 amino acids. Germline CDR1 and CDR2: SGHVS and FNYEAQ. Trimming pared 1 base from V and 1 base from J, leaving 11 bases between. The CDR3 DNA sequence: TGTGCCAGCAGCTTAGGGTCCGTGGGATCTGGGGCCAACGTCCTGACTTTC. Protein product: CASSLGSVGSGANVLTF.

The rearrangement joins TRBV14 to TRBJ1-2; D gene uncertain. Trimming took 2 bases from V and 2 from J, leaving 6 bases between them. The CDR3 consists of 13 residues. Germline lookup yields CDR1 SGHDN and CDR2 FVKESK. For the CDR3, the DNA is TGTGCCAGCAGCCAAACTAGGAACTATGGCTACACCTTC. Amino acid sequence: CASSQTRNYGYTF.

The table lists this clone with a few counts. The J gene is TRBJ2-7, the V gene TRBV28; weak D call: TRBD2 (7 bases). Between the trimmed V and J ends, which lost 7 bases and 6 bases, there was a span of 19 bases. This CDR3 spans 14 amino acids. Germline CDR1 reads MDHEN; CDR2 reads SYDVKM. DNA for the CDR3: TGTGCCAGCACCCTAAGGGGGAGGGTCGGCGAGCAGTACGTC. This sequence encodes CASTLRGRVGEQYV.

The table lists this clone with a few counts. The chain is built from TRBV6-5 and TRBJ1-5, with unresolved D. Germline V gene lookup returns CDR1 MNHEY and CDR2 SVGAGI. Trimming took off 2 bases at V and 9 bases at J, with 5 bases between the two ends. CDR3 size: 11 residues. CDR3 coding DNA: TGTGCCAGCAGTTACCCGGGGCCCCAGCATTTT. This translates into CASSYPGPQHF.